The rows below give T cell receptor beta chains drawn from one sample of a study of cytomegalovirus exposure and HLA in healthy donors. Assay used: immunoSEQ multiplex PCR; TCRdb lists only in-frame clones, some missing. The sample features tens of thousands of clones, with around 4% in its top ten. Material: PBMCs. The source of these receptors is a male donor in good health and CMV-seronegative. CDR3s include the opening cysteine and the closing phenylalanine or tryptophan. A D gene is named only where the DNA matches it firmly.

j_call v_call d_call cdr3_nt cdr3_aa
TRBJ2-3 TRBV30 TRBD1 TGTGCCTGGAGTGTGGATACAGGGGTAGAAACAGATACGCAGTATTTT CAWSVDTGVETDTQYF
TRBJ2-1 TRBV9 TRBD2 TGTGCCAGCAGCGGAGCGGGAGGGGACGAGCAGTTCTTC CASSGAGGDEQFF
TRBJ2-6 TRBV18 NA TGTGCCAGCGCACCATTGGGGAGCTCTGGGGCCAACGTCCTGACTTTC CASAPLGSSGANVLTF
TRBJ2-1 TRBV6-4 NA TGTGCCAGCAGTGACTTCTCCACTAGTATCATGCATGAGCAGTTCTTC CASSDFSTSIMHEQFF
TRBJ1-2 TRBV10-3 NA TGTGCCATCAGTGAGTCTGTAGACAGCTTCTATGGCTACACCTTC CAISESVDSFYGYTF
TRBJ2-7 TRBV9 NA TGTGCCAGCAGCGTGGGTGCGGGGACAGATATTTACGAGCAGTACTTC CASSVGAGTDIYEQYF
TRBJ2-5 TRBV4-1 TRBD1 TGCGCCAGCAGCCGAGAAACAGGGGGAGAGAACCAGTACTTC CASSRETGGENQYF
TRBJ1-1 TRBV7-9 TRBD1 TGTGCCAGCAGCAAGGGACAGCCCAACACTGAAGCTTTCTTT CASSKGQPNTEAFF
TRBJ2-7 TRBV27 TRBD2 TGTGCCAGCAGTTCCCGTGCTAGCGGCGAGCAGTACTTC CASSSRASGEQYF
TRBJ2-4 TRBV5-4 TRBD1 TGTGCCAGCAAGGGACAGGGGACAAACATTCAGTACTTC CASKGQGTNIQYF
TRBJ2-3 TRBV5-6 TRBD1 TGTGCCAGCAGCCTACCACAGGGGACCACAGATACGCAGTATTTT CASSLPQGTTDTQYF
TRBJ2-7 TRBV9 TRBD2 TGTGCCAGTTCAGGACTAGCGGGAGTGGCCAACGAGCAGTACTTC CASSGLAGVANEQYF
TRBJ2-7 TRBV6-1 TRBD1 TGTGCCAGCAGTCCCGGGACAGGGGCCGATTACGAGCAGTACTTC CASSPGTGADYEQYF
TRBJ1-2 TRBV27 NA TGTGCCAGCCATCGAGGGGGGGGCAGCTATGGCTACACCTTC CASHRGGGSYGYTF
TRBJ2-7 TRBV11-3 NA TGTGCCAGCATCCCTGATGGGGCAGGGCAACACGAGCAGTACTTC CASIPDGAGQHEQYF
TRBJ2-7 TRBV27 NA TGTGCCAGCGGTGCATTCGGACTTTTGAAAGGCGAGCAGTACTTC CASGAFGLLKGEQYF
TRBJ1-1 TRBV7-9 NA TGTGCCAGCAGCCCTCCAGGGGCCCGGAACACTGAAGCTTTCTTT CASSPPGARNTEAFF
TRBJ2-1 TRBV7-2 TRBD2 TGTGCCAGCAGCTTGCTAGCGGGAGGGAACAATGAGCAGTTCTTC CASSLLAGGNNEQFF
TRBJ2-1 TRBV19 NA TGTGCCAGTAGTATAATCGGGACTCGGAGCAATGAGCAGTTCTTC CASSIIGTRSNEQFF
TRBJ2-7 TRBV2 NA TGTGCCAGCAGTGAAAGGGGGGGGCTCGACGAGCAGTACTTC CASSERGGLDEQYF
TRBJ2-7 TRBV7-8 NA TGTGCCAGCAGCTTAGGGCGGGCTCATTCCTACGAGCAGTACTTC CASSLGRAHSYEQYF
TRBJ2-7 TRBV18 NA TGTGCCAGCTCGATGGGACACGGCGAGCAGTACTTC CASSMGHGEQYF
TRBJ2-1 TRBV2 NA TGTGCCAGCAGTGAGGTAGCGGCCTCCTACAATGAGCAGTTCTTC CASSEVAASYNEQFF
TRBJ1-2 TRBV9 TRBD1 TGTGCCAGCAGCGCACAGGGGTCTACTACTAACTATGGCTACACCTTC CASSAQGSTTNYGYTF
TRBJ1-1 TRBV2 TRBD1 TGTGCCAGCATGACGACAGGGCCCCACACTGAAGCTTTCTTT CASMTTGPHTEAFF
TRBJ1-2 TRBV28 NA TGTGCCAGCTTACACAGGGCATCCTACGGCTACACCTTC CASLHRASYGYTF
TRBJ1-2 TRBV10-3 NA TGTGCCATCAGTGAGTCCCGGGGAGGCTACACCTTC CAISESRGGYTF
TRBJ2-7 TRBV7-9 TRBD1 TGTGCCAGCAGCTCCATGGACAGGGCGCCTGACGAGCAGTACTTC CASSSMDRAPDEQYF
TRBJ1-6 TRBV28 NA TGTGCCAGCAGTTTTGGGGGCATTCCACCCCTCCACTTT CASSFGGIPPLHF
TRBJ2-4 TRBV30 NA TGTGCCTGGACACTCCCGCGCTTAGCCAAAAACATTCAGTACTTC CAWTLPRLAKNIQYF
TRBJ2-7 TRBV6-6 NA TGTGCCAGCAGTGATTCCGGGGGACTCTACGAGCAGTACTTC CASSDSGGLYEQYF
TRBJ1-6 TRBV18 NA TGTGCCAGCTCACCCACCGGCAGGGCAAAGGGTGCTTCACCCCTACACTTT CASSPTGRAKGASPLHF
TRBJ2-7 TRBV7-9 NA TGTGCCAGCACAGGGTCGGGCTACGAGCAGTACTTC CASTGSGYEQYF
TRBJ2-7 TRBV19 TRBD1 TGTGCCAGTAGCACAGGGGGGAGCTCCTACGAGCAGTACTTC CASSTGGSSYEQYF
TRBJ2-1 TRBV6-6 TRBD2 TGTGCCAGCACCGGACTAGCGGGAGGGCCGGAATCTAAGTTCTTC CASTGLAGGPESKFF
TRBJ1-5 TRBV15 TRBD1 TGTGCCACCAGCGCCTACAGGGGAGGAGGCAATCAGCCCCAGCATTTT CATSAYRGGGNQPQHF
TRBJ2-7 TRBV5-1 TRBD2 TGCGCCAGCAGCCCTAGCGGGAGATACGAGCAGTACTTC CASSPSGRYEQYF
TRBJ2-3 TRBV10-3 NA TGTGCCATCAGTGATTGGACAGCTAGCACAGATACGCAGTATTTT CAISDWTASTDTQYF
TRBJ2-7 TRBV6-1 NA TGTGCCAGCAGTGAGGGGACACGTCCCTACGAGCAGTACTTC CASSEGTRPYEQYF
TRBJ2-3 TRBV28 TRBD1 TGTGCCAGCAGTCGGGACAGGGTAGCAGATACGCAGTATTTT CASSRDRVADTQYF